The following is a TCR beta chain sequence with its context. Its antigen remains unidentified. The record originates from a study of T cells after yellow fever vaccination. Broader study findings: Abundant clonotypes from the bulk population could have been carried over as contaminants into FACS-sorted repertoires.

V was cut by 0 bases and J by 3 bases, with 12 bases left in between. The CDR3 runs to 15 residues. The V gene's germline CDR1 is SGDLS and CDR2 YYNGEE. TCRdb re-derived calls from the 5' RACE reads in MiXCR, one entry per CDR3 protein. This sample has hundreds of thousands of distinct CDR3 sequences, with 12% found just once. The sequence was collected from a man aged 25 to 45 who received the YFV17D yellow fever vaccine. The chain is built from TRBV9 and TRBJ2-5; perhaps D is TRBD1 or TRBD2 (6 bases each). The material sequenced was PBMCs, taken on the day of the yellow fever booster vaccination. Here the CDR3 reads CASSVGGAGKETQYF. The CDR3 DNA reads TGTGCCAGCAGCGTAGGGGGGGCAGGAAAAGAGACCCAGTACTTC.